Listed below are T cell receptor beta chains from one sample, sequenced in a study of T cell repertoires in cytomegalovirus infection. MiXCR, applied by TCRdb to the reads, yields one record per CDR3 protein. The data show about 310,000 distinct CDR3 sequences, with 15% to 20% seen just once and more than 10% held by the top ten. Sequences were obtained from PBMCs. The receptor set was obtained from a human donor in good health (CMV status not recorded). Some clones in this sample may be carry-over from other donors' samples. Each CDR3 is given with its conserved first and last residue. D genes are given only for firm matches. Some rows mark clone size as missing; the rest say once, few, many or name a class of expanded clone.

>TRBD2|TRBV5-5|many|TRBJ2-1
TGTGCCAGCAGCTTGGAGGTAGCGGGGATCGGTTATGAGCAGTTCTTC
CASSLEVAGIGYEQFF
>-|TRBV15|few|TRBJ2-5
TGTGCCACCAGCAGACAGACCCCGACAGGACCTACAGAGACCCAGTACTTC
CATSRQTPTGPTETQYF
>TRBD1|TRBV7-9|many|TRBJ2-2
TGTGCCAGCAGCTTAGCGGGACAGGGGACCGGGGAGCTGTTTTTT
CASSLAGQGTGELFF
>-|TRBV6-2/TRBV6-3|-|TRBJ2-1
TGTGCCAGCAGTACCGACGGACTGGGTGAGCAGTTCTTC
CASSTDGLGEQFF
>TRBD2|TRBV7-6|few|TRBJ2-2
TGTGCCAGCAGCTTGGGACTAGCGGGGGTTTCCGGGGAGCTGTTTTTT
CASSLGLAGVSGELFF
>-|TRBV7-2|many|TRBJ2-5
TGTGCCAGCAGCCTTGGACAACACCAAGAGACCCAGTACTTC
CASSLGQHQETQYF
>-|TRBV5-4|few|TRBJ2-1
TGTGCCAGCAGCTTGGGAGGGTGGTTGGAGAATGAGCAGTTCTTC
CASSLGGWLENEQFF
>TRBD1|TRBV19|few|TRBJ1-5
TGTGCCAGCCGCCGGGACTCAGGGGGTTATAGCAATCAGCCCCAGCATTTT
CASRRDSGGYSNQPQHF
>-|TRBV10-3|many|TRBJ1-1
TGTGCCATCAGTGAGTCTTCGCGGGTGGGAGCTTTCTTT
CAISESSRVGAFF
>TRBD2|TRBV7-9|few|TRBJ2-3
TGTGCCAGCAGCTTATCGACTAGCGAATTGACAGATACGCAGTATTTT
CASSLSTSELTDTQYF
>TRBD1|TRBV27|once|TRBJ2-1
TGTGCCAGCAGTCAGGCGACAGGGGTCAATGAGCAGTTCTTC
CASSQATGVNEQFF
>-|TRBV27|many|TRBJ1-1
TGTGCCAGCAGTTTACAGCGGGGGACTAAAGCTTTCTTT
CASSLQRGTKAFF
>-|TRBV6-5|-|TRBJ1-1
TGTGCCAGCAGTTACCTGAGAAACAGTTTAAGGAACACTGAAGCTTTCTTT
CASSYLRNSLRNTEAFF
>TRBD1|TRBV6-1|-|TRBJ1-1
TGTGCCAGCAGTGAAGTCGACAGGGCTGAAGCTTTCTTT
CASSEVDRAEAFF
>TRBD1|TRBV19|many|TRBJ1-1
TGTGCCAGTAGTAGAAGACAGGGTAGGGGGACTGAAGCTTTCTTT
CASSRRQGRGTEAFF
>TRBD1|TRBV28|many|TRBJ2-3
TGTGCCAGCAGGACACAGGGGAGTGTCACAGATACGCAGTATTTT
CASRTQGSVTDTQYF
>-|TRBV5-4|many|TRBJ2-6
TGTGCCAGCAGTTTTCGGACAGGGAGGGCCGGGGCCAACGTCCTGACTTTC
CASSFRTGRAGANVLTF
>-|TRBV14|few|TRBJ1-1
TGTGCCAGCAGCCAGGACCTTAACACTGAAGCTTTCTTT
CASSQDLNTEAFF
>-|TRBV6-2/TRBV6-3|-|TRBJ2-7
TGTGCCAGCAGGCCGGTAGCCGGGGTAACCTACGAGCAGTACTTC
CASRPVAGVTYEQYF
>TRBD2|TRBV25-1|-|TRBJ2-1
TGTGCCAGCAGTGACTCCAGCGGGGGGGCCCGCAATGAGCAGTTCTTC
CASSDSSGGARNEQFF
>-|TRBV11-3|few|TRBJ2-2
TGTGCCAGCAGCTTAGGGGTGTCGGAGATCACCGGGGAGCTGTTTTTT
CASSLGVSEITGELFF
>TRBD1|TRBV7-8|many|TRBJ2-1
TGTGCCAGCAGCTTAGGCGGGCAGGGGGCATCCTACAATGAGCAGTTCTTC
CASSLGGQGASYNEQFF
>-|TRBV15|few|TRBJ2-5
TGTGCCACCAGCAGAGTGACAGGCCCCCGAGAGACCCAGTACTTC
CATSRVTGPRETQYF
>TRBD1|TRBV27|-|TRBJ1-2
TGTGCCAGCAGTTCCGGACAGGGGGTCTCCCCTAACTATGGCTACACCTTC
CASSSGQGVSPNYGYTF
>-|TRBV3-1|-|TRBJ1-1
TGTGCCAGCAGCCTACAGGGTGTCACTGAAGCTTTCTTT
CASSLQGVTEAFF
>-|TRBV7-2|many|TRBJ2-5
TGTGCCAGCAGCTCAGACGACAGATTAACCCAGTACTTC
CASSSDDRLTQYF
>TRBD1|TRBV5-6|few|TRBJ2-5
TGTGCCAGCAGCTTTTTGACAGGGGGAGAGGAGACCCAGTACTTC
CASSFLTGGEETQYF
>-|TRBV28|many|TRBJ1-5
TGTGCCAGCAGACTACCGACAGGCAATCAGCCCCAGCATTTT
CASRLPTGNQPQHF
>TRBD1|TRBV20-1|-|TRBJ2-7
TGCAGTGCTAGTGGGGGGACAGGGTGGGACTCCTACGAGCAGTACTTC
CSASGGTGWDSYEQYF
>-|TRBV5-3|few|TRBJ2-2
TGTGCCAGCAGCTCTACAGTCCCCGGGGAGCTGTTTTTT
CASSSTVPGELFF
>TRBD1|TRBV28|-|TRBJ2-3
TGTGCCAGCAGTGTGACAGGGCCAGATACGCAGTATTTT
CASSVTGPDTQYF
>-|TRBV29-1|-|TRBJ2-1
TGCAGCGCCGGGGTTTCCCACAATGAGCAGTTCTTC
CSAGVSHNEQFF
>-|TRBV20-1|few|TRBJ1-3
TGCAGTGCTAGGGGACCCGGAAACACCATATATTTT
CSARGPGNTIYF
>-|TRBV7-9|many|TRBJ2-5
TGTGCCAGCATTCCGATCGTGGAGACCCAGTACTTC
CASIPIVETQYF
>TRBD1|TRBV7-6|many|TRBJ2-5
TGTGCCGTACCAACCCTCGAGGGGGCCGGAGAGACCCAGTACTTC
CAVPTLEGAGETQYF